This T cell receptor beta chain was found in a study of brain metastases from non-small cell lung cancer. General observations from the study: Brain metastases shared most TCR repertoire with primaries, with sparse T cells.

In regard to this clone: Antigen specificity is unknown.

Profiling relied on immunoSEQ multiplex PCR, and the TCRdb table lists in-frame clones only, not all of them. The sample carries 15,000 or so clones, roughly four fifths recorded once. This CDR3 is built from 13 residues. Germline CDR1 SGHTA, CDR2 FQGNSA. The junction had 4 bases not matched to a gene; V was cut back by 5 bases and J by 5 bases. The clonotype comes from a donor aged 40 or older with non-small cell lung cancer. This chain uses TRBV7-2 with TRBJ2-7, with 9 nucleotides matching TRBD1. Specimen: primary lung tumor tissue. The chain's CDR3 is CASSPRTGDEQYF. The CDR3 nucleotides read TGTGCCAGCAGCCCGAGGACAGGGGACGAGCAGTACTTC. Variable domain in full (rest from reference TRBV7-2 and TRBJ2-7): GAGVSQSPSNKVTEKGKDVELRCDPISGHTALYWYRQSLGQGLEFLIYFQGNSAPDKSGLPSDRFSAERTGGSVSTLTIQRTQQEDSAVYLCASSPRTGDEQYFGPGTRLTVT.